Listed here are 19 T cell receptor beta chains from one sample, sequenced in a study of blood T cell repertoires in COVID-19. The repertoire was sequenced with immunoSEQ multiplex PCR; TCRdb's copy has only in-frame clones and lacks some. The sample has 300,000 to 400,000 clones; approximately 87% are singletons. Sequencing was performed on peripheral blood. These receptors all stem from a woman between 45 and 60 years old with COVID-19, enrolled during active disease.

This chain joins TRBV11-3 and TRBJ2-1; TRBD1 matches 8 bases. CDR3 length: 18 amino acids. The V and J ends lost 5 bases and 3 bases, in that order; junction bases with no gene match: 15. CDR1 is SGHNT, CDR2 YENEEA, per germline. The CDR3 reads CASSDRTGRRGNYNEQFF. The DNA for the CDR3 is TGTGCCAGCAGCGACCGGACAGGGCGGAGGGGGAACTACAATGAGCAGTTCTTC.

J is TRBJ2-7 and V is TRBV11-2, with TRBD2 matching over 10 bases. The CDR3 consists of 15 residues. Germline V lookup: CDR1 SGHAT, CDR2 FQNNGV. Trimming removed 1 base from V and 3 bases from J; junction bases left unmatched: 3. CDR3 in DNA: TGTGCCAGCAGCTTAGGGACTAGCGGAAACTACGAGCAGTACTTC. It translates to CASSLGTSGNYEQYF.

The chain links TRBV29-1 to TRBJ2-7, with TRBD2 matching 14 bases. The V and J ends lost 6 bases and 3 bases, in that order; junction bases with no gene match: 4. The CDR3 is 14 amino acids. Germline loops: CDR1 SQVTM, CDR2 ANQGSEA. The CDR3 spells CSVGTSGSRYEQYF. The CDR3 region has the DNA TGCAGCGTCGGGACTAGCGGGAGTCGCTACGAGCAGTACTTC.

The rearrangement uses TRBV4-2 and TRBJ1-5; 11 bases agree with TRBD1. With 0 bases clipped from V and 3 bases from J, the junction kept 13 bases outside the gene matches. This CDR3 has 20 residues. The germline CDR1 and CDR2 sequences are LGHNA and YNFKEQ. CDR3 loop: CASSQDRWTGGRNNNQPQHF. CDR3 in DNA: TGTGCCAGCAGCCAAGATCGTTGGACAGGGGGCAGGAATAACAATCAGCCCCAGCATTTT.

The chain couples TRBV6-2 or TRBV6-3 to TRBJ2-1; 10 bases are a match to TRBD2. Germline loops: CDR1 MNHEY, CDR2 SVGEGT. Trimming cost V 6 bases and J 3 bases; bases outside gene matches: 14. The length of the CDR3 is 18 residues. The CDR3 nucleotides are TGTGCCAGCAGCTCGGGAATGGGACTAGCGCTTGGCTACAATGAGCAGTTCTTC. Its translation is CASSSGMGLALGYNEQFF.

This clone was picked up one time. The J gene is TRBJ2-1, the V gene TRBV11-2; 7 bases are shared with TRBD2. There are 14 residues in the CDR3. The junction had 6 bases not matched to a gene; V was cut back by 5 bases and J by 5 bases. Germline assignment: CDR1 SGHAT and CDR2 FQNNGV. The CDR3 DNA reads TGTGCCAGCAGCCCACTCGGGACTAACAATGAGCAGTTCTTC. Its protein product is CASSPLGTNNEQFF.

The rearrangement uses TRBV5-1 and TRBJ2-5; D is ambiguous. The length of the CDR3 is 17 residues. Trimming shortened V by 4 bases and J by 0 bases, and 19 bases separated the two germline ends. Germline V CDR1 and CDR2: SGHRS, YFSETQ. In nucleotides, the CDR3 is TGCGCCAGCAGCCCCATTGTGGGCCCCCCGGACCAAGAGACCCAGTACTTC. It yields the protein CASSPIVGPPDQETQYF.

The chain joins TRBV4-2 to TRBJ2-2, with 7 nucleotides matching TRBD1. CDR1 is LGHNA and CDR2 is YNFKEQ in the germline V gene. This CDR3 has 15 amino acids. V was clipped by 1 base and J by 5 bases; unmatched bases: 4. The DNA for the CDR3 is TGTGCCAGCAGCCAAGCCGACAGGGCTACCGGGGAGCTGTTTTTT. This translates into CASSQADRATGELFF.

The rearrangement uses TRBV7-8 and TRBJ1-5, with unresolved D. CDR1 and CDR2 from the germline V gene are SGHVS and FQNEAQ. This CDR3 region has 14 residues. Trimming took off 3 bases at V and 3 bases at J, with 9 bases between the two ends. The CDR3 coding sequence is TGTGCCAGCAGCTTCCAGGATAACAATCAGCCCCAGCATTTT. It is translated as CASSFQDNNQPQHF.

This sequence joins TRBV14 and TRBJ1-1; D might be TRBD1 (5 bases). The V gene lost 1 base and the J gene lost 10 bases, with 16 bases spanning the gap. The CDR3 loop spans 14 amino acids. Germline V CDR1 and CDR2: SGHDN, FVKESK. In DNA form, the CDR3 reads TGTGCCAGCAGCCAAGTTCCGAGGAGGGGCGGAGCTTTCTTT. Translation: CASSQVPRRGGAFF.

This chain uses TRBV15 with TRBJ1-2; 8 bases fit TRBD1. This CDR3 has 14 amino acids. J was trimmed by 4 bases and V by 4 bases; bases with no gene match: 5. The germline gives CDR1 LNHNV, CDR2 YYDKDF (reference sequence). CDR3 in DNA: TGTGCCACCAGCACGGACAGGGCGCGCTATGGCTACACCTTC. Translated, it gives CATSTDRARYGYTF.

This clone was seen more than once but under ten times. J is TRBJ1-2 and V is TRBV29-1; weak D call: TRBD1 (6 bases). V lost 0 bases and J lost 8, with 22 bases in between. The CDR3 consists of 16 residues. Germline CDR1 reads SQVTM; CDR2 reads ANQGSEA. In nucleotides, the CDR3 is TGCAGCGTTGAAGACTTGACAGGTCGAGGGATGGGGGGCTACACCTTC. Translated: CSVEDLTGRGMGGYTF.

The DNA for the CDR3 is TGCGCCAGCAGCTCTGAGCCTTTTTATAATTCACCCCTCCACTTT. Protein product: CASSSEPFYNSPLHF. The chain has TRBV5-1 and TRBJ1-6; D gene ambiguous. Germline lookup yields CDR1 SGHRS and CDR2 YFSETQ. The CDR3 has 15 amino acids. Trimming left V 3 bases short and J 4 bases short, with 11 bases between.

The CDR3: CASSLGTEYYGYTF. CDR3 in DNA: TGCGCCAGCAGCTTAGGGACAGAATACTATGGCTACACCTTC. This chain uses TRBV5-1 with TRBJ1-2; 7 nucleotides line up with TRBD1. V trimming: 2 bases; J trimming: 3 bases; junction bases outside the gene matches: 4. The CDR3 runs 14 residues. In germline, CDR1 is SGHRS, CDR2 YFSETQ. The full variable domain, rest sourced from reference TRBV5-1 and TRBJ1-2, is KAGVTQTPRYLIKTRGQQVTLSCSPISGHRSVSWYQQTPGQGLQFLFEYFSETQRNKGNFPGRFSGRQFSNSRSEMNVSTLELGDSALYLCASSLGTEYYGYTFGSGTRLTVV.

J is TRBJ1-2 and V is TRBV7-8; D not certain. CDR1 SGHVS and CDR2 FQNEAQ come from the germline V gene. Trimming stripped 0 bases from V and 4 bases from J, with 9 bases between. There are 14 residues in the CDR3. The chain's CDR3 is CASSLAGNGYGYTF. CDR3 coding DNA: TGTGCCAGCAGCTTAGCCGGGAACGGCTATGGCTACACCTTC. The full variable domain, completed using reference TRBV7-8 and TRBJ1-2, is GAGVSQSPRYKVAKRGQDVALRCDPISGHVSLFWYQQALGQGPEFLTYFQNEAQLDKSGLPSDRFFAERPEGSVSTLKIQRTQQEDSAVYLCASSLAGNGYGYTFGSGTRLTVV.

This rearrangement joins TRBV11-2 to TRBJ2-7, with a possible D match to TRBD1 (6 bases). This CDR3 comprises 14 residues. V dropped 0 bases and J dropped 7 bases, with 13 bases sitting between them. Germline V gene data show CDR1 as SGHAT and CDR2 as FQNNGV. CDR3 nucleotide sequence: TGTGCCAGCAGCTTAGACCCCCGGGACAAGGAGCAGTACTTC. As protein: CASSLDPRDKEQYF. Full variable domain (missing parts from reference TRBV11-2 and TRBJ2-7): EAGVAQSPRYKIIEKRQSVAFWCNPISGHATLYWYQQILGQGPKLLIQFQNNGVVDDSQLPKDRFSAERLKGVDSTLKIQPAKLEDSAVYLCASSLDPRDKEQYFGPGTRLTVT.

This sequence joins TRBV5-1 and TRBJ2-7; 12 bases match TRBD2. Trimming at V came to 0 bases and at J to 0 bases, leaving 10 bases not matched to a gene. The CDR3 length is 19 residues. The germline V gene has CDR1 SGHRS and CDR2 YFSETQ. Written as DNA, the CDR3 is TGCGCCAGCAGCTTGGCGGTTAGAGGGACTAGCGGGTTCTCCTACGAGCAGTACTTC. Encoded protein: CASSLAVRGTSGFSYEQYF.

The chain is built from TRBV27 and TRBJ1-2; D is perhaps TRBD1 (5 bases). V was pared by 8 bases and J by 2 bases, with 15 bases between. Germline V gene sequence: CDR1 MNHEY, CDR2 SMNVEV (reference sequence). The CDR3 runs 14 residues. As DNA, the CDR3 is TGTGCCAGCCGCTGGGGGGTTGGGAACTATGGCTACACCTTC. Amino acid sequence: CASRWGVGNYGYTF.

The chain uses TRBV27 and TRBJ2-1; D is uncertain. V shed 6 bases and J shed 0 bases, with 9 bases lying between them. CDR3 length: 14 residues. Germline loops: CDR1 MNHEY, CDR2 SMNVEV (reference sequence). This CDR3 reads CASRTLSSYNEQFF. The CDR3 DNA is TGTGCCAGCAGGACACTGAGCTCCTACAATGAGCAGTTCTTC.